The 23 T cell receptor beta chains below were found in one sample sequenced in a study of T cell responses to AZD1222 COVID-19 vaccine. Some clones are missing from TCRdb's copy, which holds only in-frame ones; the method was immunoSEQ multiplex PCR. The profile shows more than 95,000 clones, more than 70% of them singletons. The sequencing used peripheral blood, collected on day 0 of AZD1222 vaccination. The receptors come from an adult in good health.

V usage is TRBV14 and J usage is TRBJ2-7; tentatively, D is TRBD1 or TRBD2 (5 bases each). The V end was cut by 5 bases, the J end by 2 bases, with 13 bases between. CDR1 and CDR2 from the germline V gene are SGHDN and FVKESK. The CDR3 loop spans 14 amino acids. CDR3 DNA sequence: TGTGCCAGCAGCTTCCGGGACGGGACCTACGAGCAGTACTTC. This codes for CASSFRDGTYEQYF.

V usage is TRBV3-1 (or the pseudogene TRBV3-2) and J usage is TRBJ2-1; 8 nucleotides align to TRBD2. The length of the CDR3 is 15 residues. J gave up 7 bases and V 6 bases, and 11 bases lay outside the gene matches. CDR1 is LGHDT and CDR2 is YNNKEL in the germline V gene (reference sequence). CDR3 coding DNA: TGTGCCAGCAGTCGAGCGGGAGCTGGGTCGAATGAGCAGTTCTTC. Translating gives CASSRAGAGSNEQFF.

The V and J genes are TRBV27 and TRBJ1-5; D might be TRBD1 (5 bases). The CDR3 is made up of 18 amino acids. V lost 1 base to trimming and J lost 5 bases, with 21 bases between them. CDR1 and CDR2 from the germline V gene are MNHEY and SMNVEV (reference sequence). CDR3 DNA sequence: TGTGCCAGCAGTTTATGGGGGAATGAGGACCGCGCCTATCAGCCCCAGCATTTT. Its translation: CASSLWGNEDRAYQPQHF.

The J gene is TRBJ1-2, the V gene TRBV10-1; no clear D. V dropped 4 bases and J dropped 4 bases, with 7 bases sitting between them. CDR1 is WNHNN and CDR2 is SYGVQD in the germline V gene (reference sequence). The CDR3 is 12 amino acids. In DNA, the CDR3 is TGCGCCAGCAGTGCAGTTCCCTATGGCTACACCTTC. It yields the protein CASSAVPYGYTF.

This clone was found once. The chain recombines TRBV5-6 with TRBJ2-7; 7 bases agree with TRBD2. From germline, CDR1 is SGHDT and CDR2 YYEEEE. The CDR3 is 13 amino acids. The J segment lost 2 bases and the V segment lost 4 bases, leaving 3 bases of the junction unmatched. This CDR3 is CASSRGLAYEQYF. The DNA of the CDR3 is TGTGCCAGCAGCAGAGGACTAGCCTACGAGCAGTACTTC.

Remarks on this clone: The sample holds other DNA sequences that translate to the same CDR3. The genes are TRBV18 and TRBJ2-7; the match to TRBD1 covers 7 bases. This CDR3 comprises 13 residues. Trimming removed 3 bases from V and 3 bases from J; junction bases left unmatched: 2. Germline loops: CDR1 KGHSH, CDR2 LQKENI. CDR3 in amino acids: CASSPRDSYEQYF. The DNA for the CDR3 is TGTGCCAGCTCACCCCGGGACAGCTACGAGCAGTACTTC.

The chain employs TRBV5-5 and TRBJ2-1; no clear D. The CDR3 length is 15 residues. Germline CDR1 SGHKS, CDR2 YYEKEE (reference sequence). Deletions cut 6 bases from V and 2 bases from J, with 15 bases between. As DNA, the CDR3 is TGTGCCAGCACCCTGTCCAGCCGGGCCTACAATGAGCAGTTCTTC. Its translation: CASTLSSRAYNEQFF.

V and J are TRBV7-8 and TRBJ2-1; 14 bases are a match to TRBD2. There are 16 residues in the CDR3. Germline loops: CDR1 SGHVS, CDR2 FQNEAQ. Unmatched junction bases numbered 8, after V lost 7 bases and J lost 6 bases. CDR3 sequence reads: CASILGTSGGPNEQFF. CDR3 DNA sequence: TGTGCCAGCATCCTCGGGACTAGCGGGGGACCCAATGAGCAGTTCTTC.

The chain uses TRBV6-5 and TRBJ1-4; a weak D match, TRBD1 (6 bases). V was clipped by 7 bases and J by 10 bases, with 13 bases between them. CDR3 length equals 12 residues. Germline CDR1 reads MNHEY; CDR2 reads SVGAGI. The CDR3 reads CASTNRVGKLFF. Here the CDR3 DNA reads TGTGCCAGCACCAACAGGGTTGGAAAACTGTTTTTT.

The J gene is TRBJ1-2, the V gene TRBV7-2, with D unclear. The CDR3 contains 13 residues. Trimming stripped 1 base from V and 4 bases from J, with 7 bases between. The germline gives CDR1 SGHTA, CDR2 FQGNSA. The CDR3 region has the DNA TGTGCCAGCAGCTTAGACAGAATCTATGGCTACACCTTC. Protein: CASSLDRIYGYTF.

The chain employs TRBV6-5 and TRBJ1-1; no clear D gene. Per germline, CDR1 MNHEY and CDR2 SVGAGI. The CDR3 is made up of 12 amino acids. V gave up 7 bases and J gave up 5 bases, with 11 bases separating them. CDR3 nucleotides: TGTGCCAGCACCCCCAGAGAAACTGAAGCTTTCTTT. It specifies CASTPRETEAFF.

V gene TRBV11-3 combines with J gene TRBJ2-7; 8 positions agree with TRBD1. The CDR3 has 13 amino acids. In germline, CDR1 is SGHNT, CDR2 YENEEA. The trim removed 4 bases at V and 6 bases at J, leaving 5 bases unmatched. DNA of the CDR3: TGTGCCAGCAGCTCCGTAGACAGGGGCGAGCAGTACTTC. It specifies CASSSVDRGEQYF.

The chain has TRBV9 and TRBJ2-1, with D perhaps matching TRBD2 (6 bases). The V end lost 3 bases, the J end lost 2 bases, and 15 bases lay between the germline ends. Germline V gives CDR1 SGDLS, CDR2 YYNGEE. The CDR3 extends over 16 amino acids. CDR3 sequence: CASSARRGTAYNEQFF. In DNA, the CDR3 is TGTGCCAGCAGCGCCCGCCGGGGGACGGCCTACAATGAGCAGTTCTTC. Drawing the rest from reference TRBV9 and TRBJ2-1, the complete variable domain is DSGVTQTPKHLITATGQRVTLRCSPRSGDLSVYWYQQSLDQGLQFLIQYYNGEERAKGNILERFSAQQFPDLHSELNLSSLELGDSALYFCASSARRGTAYNEQFFGPGTRLTVL.

The J gene is TRBJ1-2, the V gene TRBV15, with D perhaps matching TRBD1 (6 bases). Germline assignment: CDR1 LNHNV and CDR2 YYDKDF (reference sequence). The V and J ends lost 0 bases and 0 bases respectively, with 23 bases between them. CDR3 length: 20 amino acids. The CDR3 coding sequence is TGTGCCACCAGCAGAGAAAGGATCCGGGACATACAACTACCTAACTATGGCTACACCTTC. Protein product: CATSRERIRDIQLPNYGYTF.

The gene calls are TRBV11-2 and TRBJ1-2; 8 bases line up with TRBD1. The ends lost 3 bases at V and 6 bases at J; junction bases unmatched: 3. CDR1 is SGHAT, CDR2 FQNNGV, per germline. The length of the CDR3 is 13 residues. The CDR3 reads CASSFTGGDGYTF. CDR3 bases: TGTGCCAGCAGCTTCACAGGGGGGGATGGCTACACCTTC.

Only a few counts were recorded for this clone. The chain couples TRBV24-1 to TRBJ1-2; no reliable D call. With 2 bases removed from V and 7 bases from J, the gap between germline ends came to 7 bases. Germline CDR1 KGHDR, CDR2 SFDVKD. The CDR3 extends over 12 amino acids. As DNA, the CDR3 is TGTGCCACCAGTGATTACACCGGTGGCTACACCTTC. Residues: CATSDYTGGYTF.

The J gene is TRBJ2-5, the V gene TRBV20-1, with D unresolved. The ends were cut back, 6 bases at V and 12 bases at J, with 8 bases in the middle. Germline CDR1 is DFQATT and CDR2 is SNEGSKA (reference sequence). CDR3 size: 8 residues. The CDR3 coding sequence is TGCAGTGCCATTCCGGAGTACTTC. Its translation is CSAIPEYF.

The chain links TRBV15 to TRBJ2-2; 7 nucleotides align to TRBD1. The V segment lost 2 bases and the J segment 0 bases; nucleotides outside the gene matches: 3. The germline V gene has CDR1 LNHNV and CDR2 YYDKDF (reference sequence). This CDR3 is built from 16 residues. CDR3 sequence reads: CATSRWDRSNTGELFF. Here the CDR3 DNA reads TGTGCCACCAGCAGATGGGACAGATCGAACACCGGGGAGCTGTTTTTT.

Only one count was recorded for this clone. The genes are TRBV13 and TRBJ1-3; TRBD1 is a possible D gene (6 bases). Germline V lookup: CDR1 PRHDT, CDR2 FYEKMQ (reference sequence). This CDR3 is built from 18 residues. V was clipped by 4 bases and J by 0 bases, with 19 bases between them. CDR3 loop: CASSSRGAGQHSGNTIYF. DNA of the CDR3: TGTGCCAGCAGCTCACGGGGGGCAGGGCAGCACTCTGGAAACACCATATATTTT.

The chain recombines TRBV5-6 with TRBJ1-5; D remains unclear. Per germline, CDR1 SGHDT and CDR2 YYEEEE. The V end lost 0 bases, the J end lost 3 bases, and 10 bases lay between the germline ends. The CDR3 is 15 amino acids. The CDR3 is CASSLASGTNQPQHF. The CDR3, as DNA: TGTGCCAGCAGCTTGGCTTCTGGCACCAATCAGCCCCAGCATTTT.

J is TRBJ1-2 and V is TRBV4-3; a possible D gene is TRBD1 (6 bases). V lost 1 base, J lost 2 bases, and 8 bases lay in between. This CDR3 is 14 amino acids long. Germline V lookup: CDR1 LGHNA, CDR2 YSLEER. In nucleotides, the CDR3 is TGCGCCAGCAGCCAAGCAGGGGTGAACTATGGCTACACCTTC. Its translation: CASSQAGVNYGYTF.

J is TRBJ2-5 and V is TRBV18, with D perhaps TRBD1 (5 bases). Germline CDR1 and CDR2: KGHSH and LQKENI. V was clipped by 4 bases and J by 3 bases, with 9 bases between them. This CDR3 is built from 13 residues. The CDR3 DNA is TGTGCCAGCTCACAAGGGGTAGAAGAGACCCAGTACTTC. The encoded protein is CASSQGVEETQYF. Full variable domain (missing parts from reference TRBV18 and TRBJ2-5): NAGVMQNPRHLVRRRGQEARLRCSPMKGHSHVYWYRQLPEEGLKFMVYLQKENIIDESGMPKERFSAEFPKEGPSILRIQQVVRGDSAAYFCASSQGVEETQYFGPGTRLLVL.

This sequence joins TRBV28 and TRBJ1-2; D is undetermined. Trimming removed 2 bases at V and 8 bases at J, with 9 bases between. This CDR3 has 12 amino acids. Per germline, CDR1 MDHEN and CDR2 SYDVKM. For the CDR3, the DNA is TGTGCCAGCAGTTTACCCCTTCAAGGCTACACCTTC. The encoded protein is CASSLPLQGYTF.